These T cell receptor beta chains were read from a single sample in a study of T cell responses to AZD1222 COVID-19 vaccine. Clones were read by immunoSEQ multiplex PCR, and TCRdb kept only the in-frame ones, dropping some. The sample holds some 150,000 clones; 90% to 95% are singletons and the top ten take roughly 5%. This specimen was peripheral blood, taken on day 0 of AZD1222 vaccination. The receptor set was obtained from an adult in good health. The CDR3 runs from the conserved cysteine through the conserved F or W. A D gene is named only where the DNA matches it firmly. A clone size is listed for some rows: how often the clone was seen (once, few, many), or a class if it is expanded.

clone_size	j_call	v_call	d_call	cdr3_nt	cdr3_aa
NA	TRBJ1-2	TRBV6-5	NA	TGTGCCAGCAGTAATTCAGGGCACTATGGCTACACCTTC	CASSNSGHYGYTF
NA	TRBJ2-1	TRBV25-1	NA	TGTGCCAGCAGAGACAGCCGATCACACAATGAGCAGTTCTTC	CASRDSRSHNEQFF
NA	TRBJ1-1	TRBV12-3/TRBV12-4	NA	TGTGCCAGCGGAAGGGACTTGGGCACTGAAGCTTTCTTT	CASGRDLGTEAFF
NA	TRBJ1-2	TRBV5-1	NA	TGCGCCAGCAGCCCCAGGGCCGGCTATGGCTACACCTTC	CASSPRAGYGYTF
NA	TRBJ1-1	TRBV11-3	NA	TGTGCCAGCAGCTTAGAGGCAACAACTGAAGCTTTCTTT	CASSLEATTEAFF
NA	TRBJ1-3	TRBV4-2	NA	TGTGCCAGCAGCCCAGACGGAGTGGCTGGAAACACCATATATTTT	CASSPDGVAGNTIYF
NA	TRBJ1-3	TRBV14	NA	TGTGCCAGCAGCCAGCTTTTGCTTGGAAACACCATATATTTT	CASSQLLLGNTIYF
NA	TRBJ1-2	TRBV5-8	NA	TGTGCCAGCCGAAGAGGATGGGACTATGGCTACACCTTC	CASRRGWDYGYTF
once	TRBJ2-7	TRBV18	NA	TGTGCCAGCTTCTCCGGGACGGAAACCTACGAGCAGTACTTC	CASFSGTETYEQYF
NA	TRBJ2-1	TRBV29-1	NA	TGCAGCGTTGAAGGGAGCAGGATTCTCTACAATGAGCAGTTCTTC	CSVEGSRILYNEQFF
NA	TRBJ1-1	TRBV10-2	TRBD1	TGCGCCTGCACGGACAGGGGCACTGAAGCTTTCTTT	CACTDRGTEAFF
NA	TRBJ1-6	TRBV7-3	NA	TGTGCCAGCAGCTTAAGGGGCACGAATTCACCCCTCCACTTT	CASSLRGTNSPLHF
NA	TRBJ1-1	TRBV7-2	NA	TGTGCCAGCAGCTCCCCCGGGAATTGGGGAGCTTTCTTT	CASSSPGNWGAFF
NA	TRBJ2-5	TRBV24-1	NA	TGTGCCACCAGTGACCATTACCAAGAGACCCAGTACTTC	CATSDHYQETQYF